This TCR beta chain was identified during a study of response to subunit inactivated influenza vaccine. Findings of the study overall: Authors suggested that a seasonal influenza vaccination recruits few new T cells each time.

Via MiXCR, TCRdb re-called the RT-PCR reads, giving one row per CDR3 protein. The repertoire includes approximately 290,000 distinct CDR3 sequences, 22% of them detected once, and approximately 10% sits in the top ten. Germline V CDR1 and CDR2: MDHEN, SYDVKM. There are 13 residues in the CDR3. V was clipped by 7 bases and J by 2 bases, with 10 bases between them. Comment on this clonotype: Its antigen is unidentified.

The TCR was taken from a man aged 50-75 years who received an inactivated influenza vaccine. The chain joins TRBV28 to TRBJ2-3, with TRBD1 as a possible D gene (6 bases). Sequenced material: PBMCs from blood, taken 21 months after vaccination. The DNA for the CDR3 is TGTGCCAGCATTAACAGGGCCACAGATACGCAGTATTTT. Its translation: CASINRATDTQYF. Combining the CDR3 with reference TRBV28 and TRBJ2-3 gives the whole variable domain DVKVTQSSRYLVKRTGEKVFLECVQDMDHENMFWYRQDPGLGLRLIYFSYDVKMKEKGDIPEGYSVSREKKERFSLILESASTNQTSMYLCASINRATDTQYFGPGTRLTVL.